Sequencing of this T cell receptor beta chain was carried out in a study of identical twins. Trimming cost V 1 base and J 5 bases; bases outside gene matches: 7. This CDR3 spans 15 amino acids. In germline, CDR1 is SGHRS, CDR2 YFSETQ. This clonotype occurred once. TCRdb passed the 5' RACE reads through MiXCR, listing each CDR3 protein once. The top ten clones hold 13% of a sample with approximately 700,000 distinct CDR3 sequences, approximately 18% of them seen once. Separately, the same data were catalogued under a study of T cells expressing NK-cell markers.

Sequenced material: PBMCs. The receptor was isolated from a woman younger than 35 in good health. The chain has TRBV5-1 and TRBJ2-5, with TRBD1 matching 8 bases. The CDR3 coding sequence is TGCGCCAGCAGCTTGACCAGGGGGCGGACGGAGACCCAGTACTTC. Translated, it gives CASSLTRGRTETQYF.